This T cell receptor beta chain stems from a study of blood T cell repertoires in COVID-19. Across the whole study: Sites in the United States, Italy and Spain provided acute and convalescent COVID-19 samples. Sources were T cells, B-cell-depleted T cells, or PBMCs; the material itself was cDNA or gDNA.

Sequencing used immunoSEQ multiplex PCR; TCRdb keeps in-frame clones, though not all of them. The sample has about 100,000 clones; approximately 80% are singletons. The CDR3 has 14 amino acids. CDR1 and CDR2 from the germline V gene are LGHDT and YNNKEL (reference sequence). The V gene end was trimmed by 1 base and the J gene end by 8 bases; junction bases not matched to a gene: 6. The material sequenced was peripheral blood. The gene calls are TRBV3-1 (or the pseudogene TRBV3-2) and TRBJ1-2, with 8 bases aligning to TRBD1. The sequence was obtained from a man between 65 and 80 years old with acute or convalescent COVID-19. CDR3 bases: TGTGCCAGCAGCCAAGCTCAGGGGGCAAGAGGCTACACCTTC. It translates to CASSQAQGARGYTF.